This TCR beta chain was identified during a study of blood T cell repertoires in COVID-19. Study summary: Material from acute and convalescent COVID-19 was sourced from the United States, Italy and Spain. Sources were T cells, B-cell-depleted T cells, or PBMCs; the material itself was cDNA or gDNA.

Under the authors' procedure: Reference gene primers were amplified, and this amplification served to estimate nucleated cell counts. The data were produced by immunoSEQ multiplex PCR, yet TCRdb's version contains in-frame clones alone and is incomplete. V and J calls and clone size come straight from that table; D and trimming were deduced from the DNA. The table has roughly 200,000 clones, about four fifths seen once. With 2 bases clipped from V and 2 bases from J, the junction kept 9 bases outside the gene matches. The CDR3 loop spans 17 amino acids. Germline assignment: CDR1 MGHRA and CDR2 YSYEKL.

The origin of this receptor is a man in his forties with active or convalescent COVID-19. The genes are TRBV4-1 and TRBJ2-5; the match to TRBD1 covers 9 bases. The sample was peripheral blood. The CDR3 sequence: CASSQNDRGRWQETQYF. Written as DNA, the CDR3 is TGCGCCAGCAGCCAAAATGACAGGGGGAGGTGGCAAGAGACCCAGTACTTC.